This T cell receptor beta chain emerged from a study of human CD8 memory T cell subsets. Production of TCR beta libraries used UMI-labeled 5' RACE as the method. TCRdb reanalyzed the 5' RACE reads and collapses them to one entry per CDR3 protein, without DNA. The listing records 3,000 to 4,500 distinct CDR3 sequences. This sequence was found in a human donor in good health. Sequenced input: CD8+ effector memory T cells (TEM) sorted from PBMCs. Subset specified: effector memory CD8 T cells, CCR7- CD45RO+ CD95+.

The CDR3: CSVGPGRMPEQFF. The chain uses TRBV29-1 and TRBJ2-1. The CDR3 length is 13 residues. Germline lookup yields CDR1 SQVTM and CDR2 ANQGSEA.